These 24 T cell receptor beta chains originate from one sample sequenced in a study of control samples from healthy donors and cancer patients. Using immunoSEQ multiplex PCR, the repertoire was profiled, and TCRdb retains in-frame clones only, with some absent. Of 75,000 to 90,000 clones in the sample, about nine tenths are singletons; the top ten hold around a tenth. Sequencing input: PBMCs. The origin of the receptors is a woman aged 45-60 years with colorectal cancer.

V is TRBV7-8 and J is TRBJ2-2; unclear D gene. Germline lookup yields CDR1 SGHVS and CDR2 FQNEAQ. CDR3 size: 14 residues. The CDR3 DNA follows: TGTGCAACCCGAGGACCGATAAACACCGGGGAGCTGTTTTTT. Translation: CATRGPINTGELFF.

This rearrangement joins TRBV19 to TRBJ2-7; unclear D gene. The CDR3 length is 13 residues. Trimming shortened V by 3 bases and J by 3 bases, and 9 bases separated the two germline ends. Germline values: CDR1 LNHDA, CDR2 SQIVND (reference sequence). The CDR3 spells CASSIKVDYEQYV. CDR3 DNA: TGTGCCAGTAGTATCAAAGTGGACTACGAGCAGTACGTC.

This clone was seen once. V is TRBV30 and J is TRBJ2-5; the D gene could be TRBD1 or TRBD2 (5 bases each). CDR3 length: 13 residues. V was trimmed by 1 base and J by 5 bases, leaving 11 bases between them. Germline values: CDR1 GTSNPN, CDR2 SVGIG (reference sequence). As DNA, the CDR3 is TGTGCCTGGAGTGGAGGGGTTCGGGAGACCCAGTACTTC. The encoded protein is CAWSGGVRETQYF.

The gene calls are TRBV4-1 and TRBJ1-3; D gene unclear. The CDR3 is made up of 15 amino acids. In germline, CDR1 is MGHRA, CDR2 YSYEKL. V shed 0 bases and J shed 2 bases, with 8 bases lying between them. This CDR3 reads CASSQDEGTGNTIYF. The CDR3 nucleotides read TGCGCCAGCAGCCAAGATGAGGGAACTGGAAACACCATATATTTT.

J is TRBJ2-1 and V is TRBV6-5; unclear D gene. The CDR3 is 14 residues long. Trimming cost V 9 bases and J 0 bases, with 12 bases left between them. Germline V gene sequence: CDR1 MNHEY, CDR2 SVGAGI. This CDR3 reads CARANTASYNEQFF. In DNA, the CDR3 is TGTGCCAGGGCTAACACGGCCTCCTACAATGAGCAGTTCTTC.

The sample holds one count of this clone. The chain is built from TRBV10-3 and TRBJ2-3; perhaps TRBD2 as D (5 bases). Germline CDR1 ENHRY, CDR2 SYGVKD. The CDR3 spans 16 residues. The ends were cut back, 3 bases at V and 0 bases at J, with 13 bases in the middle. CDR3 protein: CAISEMPRASTDTQYF. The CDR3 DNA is TGTGCCATCAGTGAAATGCCGAGGGCTAGCACAGATACGCAGTATTTT.

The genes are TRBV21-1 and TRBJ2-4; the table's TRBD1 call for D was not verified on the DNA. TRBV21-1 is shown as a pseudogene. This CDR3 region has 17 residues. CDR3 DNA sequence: TGTGCCAGCAGCAAAGACAGGGGCGATCTAGCCAAAAACATTCAGTACTTC. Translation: CASSKDRGDLAKNIQYF.

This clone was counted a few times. The chain's CDR3 is CASSESLSCSYEQYV. CDR3 in DNA: TGTGCCAGCAGCGAGAGCCTGTCATGCTCCTACGAGCAGTACGTC. V usage is TRBV7-3 and J usage is TRBJ2-7; D is unresolved. Germline assignment: CDR1 SGHTA and CDR2 FQGTGA. The CDR3 is 15 amino acids. The V and J ends lost 5 bases and 0 bases respectively, with 14 bases between them.

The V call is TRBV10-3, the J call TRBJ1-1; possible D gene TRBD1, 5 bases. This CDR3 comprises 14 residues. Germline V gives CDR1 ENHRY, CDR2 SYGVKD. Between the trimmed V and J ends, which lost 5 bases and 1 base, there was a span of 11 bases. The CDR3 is CAISLGQRNTEAFF. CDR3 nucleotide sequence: TGTGCCATCAGTTTGGGGCAGAGGAACACTGAAGCTTTCTTT.

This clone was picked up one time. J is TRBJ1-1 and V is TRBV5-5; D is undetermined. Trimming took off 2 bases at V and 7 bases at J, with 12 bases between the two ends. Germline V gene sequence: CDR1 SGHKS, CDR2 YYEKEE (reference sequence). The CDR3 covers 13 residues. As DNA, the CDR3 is TGTGCCAGCAGCTTTGTAGGGTCAATTGAAGCTTTCTTT. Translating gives CASSFVGSIEAFF.

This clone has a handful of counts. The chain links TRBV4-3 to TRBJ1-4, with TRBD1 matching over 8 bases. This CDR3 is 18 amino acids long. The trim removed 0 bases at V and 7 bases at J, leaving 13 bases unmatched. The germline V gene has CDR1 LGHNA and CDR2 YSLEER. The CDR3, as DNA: TGCGCCAGCAGCCAAGATGCAGGGGGCTCACCTGCGGCTGAAAAACTGTTTTTT. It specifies CASSQDAGGSPAAEKLFF.

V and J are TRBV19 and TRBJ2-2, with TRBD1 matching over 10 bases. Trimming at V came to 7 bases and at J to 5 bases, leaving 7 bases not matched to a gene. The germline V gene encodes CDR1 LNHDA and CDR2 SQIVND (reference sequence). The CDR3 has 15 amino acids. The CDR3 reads CASTADRGGTGELFF. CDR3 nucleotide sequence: TGTGCCAGTACTGCGGACAGGGGGGGTACCGGGGAGCTGTTTTTT.

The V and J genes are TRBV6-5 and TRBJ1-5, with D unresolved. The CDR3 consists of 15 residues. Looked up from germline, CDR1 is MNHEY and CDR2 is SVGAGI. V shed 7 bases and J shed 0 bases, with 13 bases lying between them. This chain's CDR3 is CASNSRPNSNQPQHF. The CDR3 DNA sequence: TGTGCCAGCAATTCCCGGCCCAATAGCAATCAGCCCCAGCATTTT.

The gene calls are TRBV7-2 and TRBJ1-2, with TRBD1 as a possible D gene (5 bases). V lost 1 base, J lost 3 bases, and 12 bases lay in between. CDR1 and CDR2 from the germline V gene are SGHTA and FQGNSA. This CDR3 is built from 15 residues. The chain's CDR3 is CASSLERGSHYGYTF. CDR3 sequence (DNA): TGTGCCAGCAGCTTAGAAAGGGGAAGTCACTATGGCTACACCTTC.

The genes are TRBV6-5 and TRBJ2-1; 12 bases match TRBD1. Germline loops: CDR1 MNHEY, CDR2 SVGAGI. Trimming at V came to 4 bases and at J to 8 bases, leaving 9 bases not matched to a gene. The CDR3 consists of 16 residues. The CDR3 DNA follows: TGTGCCAGCAGTTCCCGTCGGGGACAGGGGGCCTATGAGCAGTTCTTC. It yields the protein CASSSRRGQGAYEQFF.

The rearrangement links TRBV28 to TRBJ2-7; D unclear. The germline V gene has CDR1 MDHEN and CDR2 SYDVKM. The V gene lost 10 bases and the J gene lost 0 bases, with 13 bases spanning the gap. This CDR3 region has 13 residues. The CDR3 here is CATTQMGSYEQYV. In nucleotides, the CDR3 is TGTGCCACCACCCAGATGGGCTCCTACGAGCAGTACGTC.

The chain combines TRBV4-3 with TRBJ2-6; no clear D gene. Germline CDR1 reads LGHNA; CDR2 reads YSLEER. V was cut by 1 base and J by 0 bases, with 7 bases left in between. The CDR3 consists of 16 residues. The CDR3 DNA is TGCGCCAGCAGCCAAGGGGTATTCTCTGGGGCCAACGTCCTGACTTTC. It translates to CASSQGVFSGANVLTF.

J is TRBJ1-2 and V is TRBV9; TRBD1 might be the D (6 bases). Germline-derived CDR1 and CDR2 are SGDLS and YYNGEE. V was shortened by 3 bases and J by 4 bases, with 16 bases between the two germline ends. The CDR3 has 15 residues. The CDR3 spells CASSEWTDAPYGYTF. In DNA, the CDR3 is TGTGCCAGCAGCGAATGGACAGATGCCCCCTATGGCTACACCTTC. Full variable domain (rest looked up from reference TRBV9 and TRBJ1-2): DSGVTQTPKHLITATGQRVTLRCSPRSGDLSVYWYQQSLDQGLQFLIQYYNGEERAKGNILERFSAQQFPDLHSELNLSSLELGDSALYFCASSEWTDAPYGYTFGSGTRLTVV.

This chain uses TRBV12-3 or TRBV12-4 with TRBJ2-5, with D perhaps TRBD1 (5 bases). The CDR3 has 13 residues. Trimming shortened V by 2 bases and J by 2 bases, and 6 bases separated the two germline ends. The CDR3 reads CASSLRQQETQYF. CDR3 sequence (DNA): TGTGCCAGCAGTTTAAGACAGCAAGAGACCCAGTACTTC.

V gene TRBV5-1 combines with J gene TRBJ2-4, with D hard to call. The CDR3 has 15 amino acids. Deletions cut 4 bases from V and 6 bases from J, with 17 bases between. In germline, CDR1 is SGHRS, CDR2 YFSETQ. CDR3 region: CASSTGGQVGNIQYF. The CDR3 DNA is TGCGCCAGCAGCACCGGCGGTCAGGTCGGAAACATTCAGTACTTC.

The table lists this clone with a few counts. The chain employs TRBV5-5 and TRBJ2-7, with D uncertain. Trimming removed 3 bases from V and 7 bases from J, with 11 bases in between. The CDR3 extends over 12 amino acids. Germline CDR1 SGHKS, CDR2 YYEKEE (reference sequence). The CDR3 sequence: CASSSWMGEQYV. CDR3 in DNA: TGTGCCAGCAGCTCCTGGATGGGGGAGCAGTACGTC.

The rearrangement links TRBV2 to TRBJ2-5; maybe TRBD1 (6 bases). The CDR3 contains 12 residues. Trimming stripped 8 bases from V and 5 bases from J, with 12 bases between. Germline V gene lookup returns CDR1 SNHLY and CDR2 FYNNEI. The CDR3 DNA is TGTGCCAGCGTGGCAGGGGAGGAGACCCAGTACTTC. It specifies CASVAGEETQYF.

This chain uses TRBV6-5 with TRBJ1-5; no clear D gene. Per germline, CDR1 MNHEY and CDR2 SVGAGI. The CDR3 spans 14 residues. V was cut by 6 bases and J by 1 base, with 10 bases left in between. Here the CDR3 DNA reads TGTGCCAGCAGCTCCACAGTCAGCAATCAGCCCCAGCATTTT. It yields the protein CASSSTVSNQPQHF.

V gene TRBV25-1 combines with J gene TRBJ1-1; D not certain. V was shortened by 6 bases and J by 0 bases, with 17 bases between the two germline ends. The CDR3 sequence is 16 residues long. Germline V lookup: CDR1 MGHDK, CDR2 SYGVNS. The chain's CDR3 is CASRWVWGLMNTEAFF. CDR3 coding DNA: TGTGCCAGCAGGTGGGTATGGGGTCTCATGAACACTGAAGCTTTCTTT.